This T cell receptor (beta chain) was sequenced during a study of T cell responses to AZD1222 COVID-19 vaccine. Whole-study results and caveats: Increased Spike-specific TCR breadth and depth were observed after two AZD1222 doses. Seropositive at baseline were only a handful of AZD1222 recipients.

The germline V and J ends were trimmed by 4 bases and 0 bases, with 14 bases remaining between them. The CDR3 length is 16 residues. CDR1 is SGHRS, CDR2 YFSETQ, per germline. Comments on this clone: Its specificity is unknown.

Profiling relied on immunoSEQ multiplex PCR, and the TCRdb table lists in-frame clones only, not all of them. The top ten hold around 1.5% of the sample, which has roughly 150,000 clones, 85% to 95% seen once. The sample here was peripheral blood, taken 28 days after the second AZD1222 dose. This receptor was obtained from an adult who received the AZD1222 COVID-19 vaccine. The chain employs TRBV5-1 and TRBJ2-1; maybe TRBD2 (6 bases). CDR3 DNA sequence: TGCGCCAGCAGCCCCTTAGCGGTCCTCTCCTACAATGAGCAGTTCTTC. Its protein product is CASSPLAVLSYNEQFF.